Detailed here is one TCR beta chain. The antigen remains undetermined. In TCRdb, the 5' RACE reads were re-called with MiXCR into one record per CDR3 protein. The sample gives more than 400,000 distinct CDR3 sequences, 13% to 15% of which show up once; about 0.47% is in the top ten. V lost 1 base and J lost 4; bases outside the gene matches: 2. The CDR3 contains 13 residues. Germline CDR1 is DFQATT and CDR2 is SNEGSKA (reference sequence). The data stem from a study of identical twins. Whole-study findings and limits: In beta out-of-frame sequences, the excess sharing between twins was weaker. It was out-of-frame TCR alpha sharing in monozygotic twins that models underestimated.

The same sample was also studied in work on yellow fever vaccine responses in identical twins.

The chain has TRBV20-1 and TRBJ2-7; 9 positions agree with TRBD2. Input material: CD4+ T cells sorted from blood. This clonotype was obtained from a woman under 30 in good health. CDR3: CSARGLAEYEQYV. As DNA, the CDR3 is TGCAGTGCTAGAGGACTAGCGGAGTACGAGCAGTACGTC.